These 22 T cell receptor beta chains came from one sample sequenced in a study of shared clonotypes between healthy human individuals. Assay used: immunoSEQ multiplex PCR; TCRdb lists only in-frame clones, some missing. The table has approximately 2.3 million clones, approximately 95% seen once; the top ten hold about 0.39%. The sequenced sample was naive CD4+ T cells from PBMCs. Documented subset: CD45RA+ positively selected. Receptors were obtained from a man aged 18 to 30 in good health. Some clones in this sample may be carry-over from other donors' samples.

The chain recombines TRBV7-8 with TRBJ2-1, with D perhaps matching TRBD1 (5 bases). V was clipped by 2 bases and J by 1 base, with 9 bases between them. This CDR3 comprises 15 residues. CDR1 and CDR2 from the germline V gene are SGHVS and FQNEAQ. The CDR3 sequence is CASSLIRGSYNEQFF. The CDR3 DNA follows: TGTGCCAGCAGCTTAATTAGGGGATCCTACAATGAGCAGTTCTTC.

The chain couples TRBV19 to TRBJ2-7, with D hard to call. The germline V and J ends were trimmed by 11 bases and 8 bases, with 25 bases remaining between them. Germline-derived CDR1 and CDR2 are LNHDA and SQIVND (reference sequence). The CDR3 contains 14 residues. In DNA, the CDR3 is TGTGCCGAAATGGACCCGGGCCGTAAGCGACAGCAGTACTTC. Translation: CAEMDPGRKRQQYF. Using reference TRBV19 and TRBJ2-7 for the parts outside the CDR3, the full variable domain is DGGITQSPKYLFRKEGQNVTLSCEQNLNHDAMYWYRQDPGQGLRLIYYSQIVNDFQKGDIAEGYSVSREKKESFPLTVTSAQKNPTAFYLCAEMDPGRKRQQYFGPGTRLTVT.

The chain links TRBV6-5 to TRBJ2-7; 13 bases map to TRBD2. Germline V gene data show CDR1 as MNHEY and CDR2 as SVGAGI. There are 15 residues in the CDR3. V trimming: 4 bases; J trimming: 4 bases; junction bases outside the gene matches: 4. The CDR3 sequence: CASSSGLAGKYEQYF. CDR3 nucleotide sequence: TGTGCCAGCAGTTCGGGACTAGCGGGAAAGTACGAGCAGTACTTC.

V and J are TRBV28 and TRBJ1-5; no firm D call. V was cut by 2 bases and J by 0 bases, with 14 bases left in between. Germline CDR1 and CDR2: MDHEN and SYDVKM. This CDR3 is built from 17 residues. Here the CDR3 reads CASSLVIHAGSNQPQHF. CDR3 DNA sequence: TGTGCCAGCAGTTTAGTCATCCATGCAGGTAGCAATCAGCCCCAGCATTTT.

The chain recombines TRBV5-4 with TRBJ2-1; D is possibly TRBD2 (5 bases). The germline V and J ends were trimmed by 1 base and 11 bases, with 19 bases remaining between them. The CDR3 is made up of 15 amino acids. Germline values: CDR1 SGHNT, CDR2 YYREEE (reference sequence). This CDR3 is CASSLRASRVSKQFF. The DNA for the CDR3 is TGTGCCAGCAGCTTGCGGGCTAGCCGAGTTTCTAAGCAGTTCTTC.

This clone was seen once. The rearrangement joins TRBV5-1 to TRBJ2-5; D is perhaps TRBD1 or TRBD2 (6 bases each). Germline assignment: CDR1 SGHRS and CDR2 YFSETQ. This CDR3 spans 16 amino acids. V was cut by 0 bases and J by 4 bases, with 16 bases left in between. This CDR3 reads CASSLAPQGRGETQYF. CDR3 in DNA: TGCGCCAGCAGCTTGGCCCCCCAGGGGCGGGGAGAGACCCAGTACTTC.

The chain couples TRBV10-3 to TRBJ1-2; D remains unclear. From germline, CDR1 is ENHRY and CDR2 SYGVKD. CDR3 size: 14 residues. Between the trimmed V and J ends, which lost 0 bases and 6 bases, there was a span of 11 bases. The CDR3 region has the DNA TGTGCCATCAGTGAGTCCCCAGCCTATCATGGCTACACCTTC. It specifies CAISESPAYHGYTF.

CDR3 in amino acids: CAKGTAFGYTF. CDR3 in DNA: TGTGCCAAAGGGACAGCTTTTGGCTACACCTTC. This chain links TRBV2 with TRBJ1-2; 7 bases fit TRBD1. The CDR3 has 11 amino acids. V was clipped by 10 bases and J by 7 bases; unmatched bases: 6. CDR1 and CDR2 (germline): SNHLY, FYNNEI.

The rearrangement joins TRBV5-4 to TRBJ2-7; D may match TRBD1 or TRBD2 (5 bases each). The CDR3 runs to 15 residues. Per the germline V gene, CDR1 is SGHNT and CDR2 is YYREEE (reference sequence). V was shortened by 6 bases and J by 5 bases, with 21 bases between the two germline ends. The CDR3 spells CASNTGGYEPHEQYF. The DNA for the CDR3 is TGTGCCAGCAACACAGGAGGCTATGAGCCCCACGAGCAGTACTTC.

This clone was found a few times. The chain combines TRBV7-3 with TRBJ1-2; D may be TRBD1 (5 bases). V was cut by 5 bases and J by 5 bases, with 12 bases left in between. The CDR3 has 13 residues. Looked up from germline, CDR1 is SGHTA and CDR2 is FQGTGA. The DNA of the CDR3 is TGTGCCAGCAGCCTAAACCAGGGTTATGGCTACACCTTC. Protein sequence: CASSLNQGYGYTF.

The chain joins TRBV27 to TRBJ2-1; 10 bases agree with TRBD1. CDR1 MNHEY and CDR2 SMNVEV come from the germline V gene (reference sequence). V dropped 4 bases and J dropped 4; count of bases not matched to a gene: 7. The CDR3 spans 16 residues. CDR3 coding DNA: TGTGCCAGCAGTTCTAGGACAGGGGGTCTTTACAATGAGCAGTTCTTC. This codes for CASSSRTGGLYNEQFF.

This clone was seen just once. The V call is TRBV5-1, the J call TRBJ2-2; 8 bases align to TRBD2. This CDR3 has 18 amino acids. From germline, CDR1 is SGHRS and CDR2 YFSETQ. Germline trimming cut 1 base from V and 1 base from J; bases unmatched to any gene: 9. The CDR3 DNA reads as TGCGCCAGCAGCTTGCGGGGGGGCCCTCCTAGGAACACCGGGGAGCTGTTTTTT. Translation gives CASSLRGGPPRNTGELFF.

The chain couples TRBV7-2 to TRBJ2-1; 10 bases are shared with TRBD2. CDR1 is SGHTA and CDR2 is FQGNSA in the germline V gene. V lost 4 bases, J lost 3 bases, and 3 bases stayed unmatched. The CDR3 spans 15 residues. For the CDR3, the DNA is TGTGCCAGCAGCTGGGGGACTAGCGACTACAATGAGCAGTTCTTC. Amino acids: CASSWGTSDYNEQFF.

The genes are TRBV5-1 and TRBJ2-3, with 15 bases aligning to TRBD2. Trimming removed 2 bases from V and 1 base from J; junction bases left unmatched: 5. In germline, CDR1 is SGHRS, CDR2 YFSETQ. This CDR3 has 18 residues. The chain's CDR3 is CASSLGLAGGPRTDTQYF. The CDR3 DNA reads TGCGCCAGCAGCTTAGGACTAGCGGGAGGGCCCCGCACAGATACGCAGTATTTT.

This clone was observed a single time. The chain links TRBV5-6 to TRBJ2-1; 12 bases fit TRBD2. With V trimmed by 4 bases and J by 4 bases, 12 bases remained unmatched. Germline loops: CDR1 SGHDT, CDR2 YYEEEE. This CDR3 spans 18 amino acids. The CDR3 coding sequence is TGTGCCAGCAGCCATGGACTAGCGGGACTACAAGGGTACAATGAGCAGTTCTTC. Translating gives CASSHGLAGLQGYNEQFF.

This clone has more than one count but fewer than ten. The rearrangement links TRBV15 to TRBJ1-2; 7 positions match TRBD1. In germline, CDR1 is LNHNV, CDR2 YYDKDF (reference sequence). The CDR3 length is 13 residues. After removal of 5 bases from V and 8 bases from J, the junction contained 8 bases not matched to a gene. CDR3 coding DNA: TGTGCCACCAGCCCCCGGACAGGCCCCGGCTACACCTTC. It is translated as CATSPRTGPGYTF.

The chain carries TRBV28 and TRBJ2-7, with D perhaps assigned TRBD1 or TRBD2 (6 bases each). CDR3 size: 13 residues. The V gene lost 9 bases and the J gene lost 4 bases, with 16 bases spanning the gap. Germline assignment: CDR1 MDHEN and CDR2 SYDVKM. The CDR3 region has the DNA TGTGCCAGTGGGGGGACACCCCTTTACGAGCAGTACTTC. The encoded protein is CASGGTPLYEQYF.

This clone has only one observation. The rearrangement uses TRBV2 and TRBJ2-7; D is uncertain. CDR3 length: 13 residues. V was pared by 7 bases and J by 1 base, with 11 bases between. Per the germline V gene, CDR1 is SNHLY and CDR2 is FYNNEI. The CDR3 loop reads CASTVDGSYEQYF. In DNA, the CDR3 is TGTGCCAGCACCGTGGACGGATCCTACGAGCAGTACTTC.

The J gene is TRBJ1-2, the V gene TRBV19; no clear D gene. Germline V lookup: CDR1 LNHDA, CDR2 SQIVND (reference sequence). The CDR3 loop spans 13 amino acids. V lost 4 bases, J lost 4 bases, and 10 bases lay in between. The CDR3 DNA follows: TGTGCCAGTAGTAGAAGACCCTCCTATGGCTACACCTTC. Translation: CASSRRPSYGYTF.

This sequence joins TRBV28 and TRBJ2-7, with D maybe TRBD2 (5 bases). This CDR3 comprises 11 residues. The germline V gene encodes CDR1 MDHEN and CDR2 SYDVKM. Trimming cost V 7 bases and J 3 bases, with 7 bases left between them. CDR3 nucleotides: TGTGCCAGCACCGGGATCTACGAGCAGTACTTC. Protein: CASTGIYEQYF.

This sequence joins TRBV18 and TRBJ1-2; tentatively, D is TRBD1 (6 bases). The CDR3 loop spans 17 amino acids. The V and J ends lost 4 bases and 7 bases respectively, with 25 bases between them. CDR1 is KGHSH, CDR2 LQKENI, per germline. CDR3 sequence (DNA): TGTGCCAGCTCACAAAGCAGGGGAAGCATGGCGGTTCGTGGCTACACCTTC. This gives the protein CASSQSRGSMAVRGYTF. Supplemented by reference TRBV18 and TRBJ1-2, the full variable domain reads NAGVMQNPRHLVRRRGQEARLRCSPMKGHSHVYWYRQLPEEGLKFMVYLQKENIIDESGMPKERFSAEFPKEGPSILRIQQVVRGDSAAYFCASSQSRGSMAVRGYTFGSGTRLTVV.

The V call is TRBV4-1, the J call TRBJ1-4, with a tentative D call TRBD1 (6 bases). The CDR3 contains 15 residues. CDR1 MGHRA and CDR2 YSYEKL come from the germline V gene. V shed 4 bases and J shed 8 bases, with 17 bases lying between them. The CDR3 DNA sequence: TGCGCCAGCAGCCCCCCGGGGGGACAACGGGAAAAACTGTTTTTT. Residues: CASSPPGGQREKLFF.